The rows below give T cell receptor beta chains drawn from one sample of a study of shared T cell receptors in the human thymus. Profiling relied on immunoSEQ multiplex PCR, and the TCRdb table lists in-frame clones only, not all of them. The sample comprises roughly 500,000 clones, approximately 80% of which are singletons, and about 0.012% rests with the top ten. The same data also contributed to another study, on human thymus T cells.

Sequenced sample: thymocytes. The receptor set was obtained from a boy in the first two years of life with a congenital heart defect. The CDR3 runs from the conserved cysteine through the conserved F or W. A D gene is named only where the DNA matches it firmly. Some rows have no size entry. The others give once, few or many, or a class for an expanded clone.

j_call clone_size v_call d_call cdr3_aa cdr3_nt
TRBJ2-7 few TRBV5-1 - CASSPGQINEQYF TGCGCCAGCAGCCCCGGACAGATAAACGAGCAGTACTTC
TRBJ2-7 - TRBV29-1 TRBD1 CSARDSSYEQYF TGCAGCGCTCGGGACAGCTCCTACGAGCAGTACTTC
TRBJ1-4 - TRBV9 - CASSSTGTSNEKLFF TGTGCCAGCAGCTCCACCGGGACATCTAATGAAAAACTGTTTTTT
TRBJ2-1 few TRBV5-1 TRBD2 CASSLLNGLAGGGEQFF TGCGCCAGCAGCTTGTTAAATGGGCTAGCGGGAGGCGGTGAGCAGTTCTTC
TRBJ2-3 - TRBV5-4 - CASSSLPDTQYF TGTGCCAGCAGCAGCCTTCCAGATACGCAGTATTTT
TRBJ2-7 - TRBV6-5 - CASSYTYAGSPYEQYF TGTGCCAGCAGTTACACCTATGCGGGGTCCCCCTACGAGCAGTACTTC
TRBJ1-2 - TRBV6-7 - CASSYSRGYTF TGTGCCAGCAGTTACTCGCGGGGCTACACCTTC
TRBJ2-5 - TRBV14 TRBD2 CASSQEQREGRETQYF TGTGCCAGCAGCCAAGAGCAGCGGGAGGGCCGGGAGACCCAGTACTTC
TRBJ2-1 - TRBV29-1 TRBD2 CSAPLAGFNEQFF TGCAGCGCCCCACTAGCGGGGTTCAATGAGCAGTTCTTC
TRBJ2-1 - TRBV11-3 - CATAGAGDNEQFF TGTGCCACCGCCGGGGCAGGGGACAATGAGCAGTTCTTC
TRBJ2-1 - TRBV4-1 - CASSQYTSKSKYNEQFF TGCGCCAGCAGCCAATATACTAGTAAGTCCAAGTACAATGAGCAGTTCTTC
TRBJ2-3 - TRBV4-3 - CASSQEGGEWADTQYF TGCGCCAGCAGCCAAGAAGGGGGGGAATGGGCAGATACGCAGTATTTT
TRBJ2-1 - TRBV11-2 TRBD2 CASSRLAGGIYNEQFF TGTGCCAGCAGCCGACTAGCGGGAGGAATATACAATGAGCAGTTCTTC
TRBJ2-1 - TRBV7-3 - CASSPRAASSYNEQFF TGTGCCAGCAGCCCCCGAGCGGCGAGCTCCTACAATGAGCAGTTCTTC
TRBJ2-7 - TRBV7-9 - CASSFGRGPKAYEQYF TGTGCCAGCAGCTTCGGCAGGGGCCCCAAGGCCTACGAGCAGTACTTC
TRBJ2-1 - TRBV2 - CASNGLYNEQFF TGTGCCAGCAACGGTCTTTACAATGAGCAGTTCTTC
TRBJ1-3 - TRBV30 - CAWSGGTTGRFSGNTIYF TGTGCCTGGAGTGGGGGGACGACAGGACGATTCTCTGGAAACACCATATATTTT
TRBJ2-5 - TRBV11-1 - CASSLPRSNQETQYF TGTGCCAGCAGCTTGCCCCGGTCAAACCAAGAGACCCAGTACTTC
TRBJ2-3 - TRBV5-4 TRBD2 CVSSWGTTGDTQYF TGTGTCAGCAGCTGGGGGACTACCGGGGATACGCAGTATTTT
TRBJ1-5 - TRBV6-1 - CASSEGGGYPGPQHF TGTGCCAGCAGTGAAGGAGGAGGGTACCCCGGGCCCCAGCATTTT
TRBJ2-2 - TRBV5-1 TRBD2 CASSLTSGHTGELFF TGCGCCAGCAGCTTGACTAGCGGACACACCGGGGAGCTGTTTTTT
TRBJ1-2 - TRBV27 TRBD1 CASSLTPGQAQNYGYTF TGTGCCAGCAGTTTAACGCCCGGACAGGCTCAAAACTATGGCTACACCTTC
TRBJ1-1 - TRBV5-6 - CASSLGRVGGLITEAFF TGTGCCAGCAGCTTGGGTCGGGTGGGGGGACTTATCACTGAAGCTTTCTTT
TRBJ2-1 - TRBV9 TRBD2 CASSHRTLPAGGGEQFF TGTGCCAGCAGCCACCGTACCCTCCCCGCGGGAGGAGGTGAGCAGTTCTTC
TRBJ1-5 - TRBV4-2 - CASSQDKTGRDQPQHF TGTGCCAGCAGCCAAGATAAAACAGGGAGGGATCAGCCCCAGCATTTT
TRBJ1-3 - TRBV5-1 TRBD1 CASSSQGSSGNTIYF TGCGCCAGCAGTTCACAGGGGAGCTCTGGAAACACCATATATTTT
TRBJ1-5 - TRBV11-2 - CASSPTGGGNQPQHF TGTGCCAGCAGCCCCACGGGAGGGGGGAATCAGCCCCAGCATTTT
TRBJ1-2 - TRBV4-3 - CASSQDGPGYYGYTF TGCGCCAGCAGCCAAGATGGGCCAGGCTACTATGGCTACACCTTC
TRBJ2-3 - TRBV14 TRBD2 CASSTGTSGRRTDTQYF TGTGCCAGCAGCACTGGGACTAGCGGGAGAAGGACAGATACGCAGTATTTT
TRBJ1-1 few TRBV14 TRBD1 CASSQSDRGDTEAFF TGTGCCAGCAGCCAATCGGACAGGGGAGACACTGAAGCTTTCTTT
TRBJ2-1 - TRBV11-2 - CVAEGPYNEQFF TGTGTAGCGGAGGGCCCCTACAATGAGCAGTTCTTC
TRBJ1-1 - TRBV9 - CASSVEETGRPGTEAFF TGTGCCAGCAGCGTAGAGGAAACAGGGCGCCCAGGCACTGAAGCTTTCTTT
TRBJ1-5 - TRBV27 TRBD1 CASSLGADRLRPQHF TGTGCCAGCAGTTTGGGTGCGGACAGGTTAAGGCCCCAGCATTTT
TRBJ2-3 once TRBV10-1 TRBD2 CASSESSGLAGVTDTQYF TGCGCCAGCAGTGAGTCCAGTGGACTAGCGGGAGTGACAGATACGCAGTATTTT
TRBJ2-7 - TRBV5-1 TRBD1 CASGQDNSYEQYF TGCGCCAGCGGACAGGACAACTCCTACGAGCAGTACTTC
TRBJ2-7 - TRBV5-8 TRBD1 CASSLGTGVFNEQYF TGTGCCAGCAGCTTGGGGACAGGGGTCTTCAACGAGCAGTACTTC
TRBJ2-1 - TRBV6-1 TRBD2 CASSERASGIVYEQFF TGTGCCAGCAGTGAAAGGGCTAGCGGGATCGTCTATGAGCAGTTCTTC
TRBJ1-5 - TRBV28 TRBD1 CASSLWGTGAYNQPQHF TGTGCCAGCAGTTTATGGGGGACAGGGGCGTACAATCAGCCCCAGCATTTT
TRBJ1-1 - TRBV28 TRBD1 CASSPPDRGSHTEAFF TGTGCCAGCAGTCCCCCGGACAGGGGTTCTCACACTGAAGCTTTCTTT
TRBJ2-3 - TRBV27 - CASTIGGGADTQYF TGTGCCAGCACCATAGGGGGGGGCGCAGATACGCAGTATTTT
TRBJ2-3 - TRBV7-6 TRBD2 CASSPTTSGRKADTQYF TGTGCCAGCAGCCCGACAACTAGCGGGAGGAAAGCAGATACGCAGTATTTT
TRBJ2-5 - TRBV7-7 TRBD1 CASSLWTGTPQYF TGTGCCAGCAGCTTATGGACAGGGACTCCTCAGTACTTC
TRBJ2-1 - TRBV7-2 - CASIFQGYNEQFF TGTGCCAGCATTTTCCAGGGTTACAATGAGCAGTTCTTC
TRBJ2-3 - TRBV6-1 TRBD2 CASSEGGGLAGDGDTQYF TGTGCCAGCAGTGAAGGAGGAGGGTTAGCGGGAGATGGAGATACGCAGTATTTT
TRBJ1-1 - TRBV28 - CASSFGQAVNTEAFF TGTGCCAGCAGTTTTGGGCAGGCAGTGAACACTGAAGCTTTCTTT
TRBJ2-5 - TRBV6-5 TRBD1 CASSTRGLSETQYF TGTGCCAGCAGTACCAGGGGGCTGTCAGAGACCCAGTACTTC
TRBJ1-4 - TRBV5-1 TRBD1 CASSATGQEEKLFF TGCGCCAGCAGCGCGACAGGGCAAGAAGAAAAACTGTTTTTT
TRBJ2-7 - TRBV4-1 - CASSSGGGSSYEQYF TGCGCCAGCAGCTCTGGGGGCGGTAGCTCCTACGAGCAGTACTTC
TRBJ2-7 - TRBV23-1 TRBD1 CASSLSGQGFYEQYF TGCGCCAGCAGCCTATCGGGACAGGGGTTCTACGAGCAGTACTTC
TRBJ2-7 - TRBV6-1 - CASRGDISYEQYF TGTGCCAGCAGGGGGGACATCTCCTACGAGCAGTACTTC
TRBJ1-1 - TRBV27 TRBD1 CASGGDRGGNTEAFF TGTGCCAGCGGAGGGGACAGGGGAGGGAACACTGAAGCTTTCTTT
TRBJ1-2 - TRBV19 TRBD1 CASIDREDYGYTF TGTGCCAGTATTGACAGGGAGGACTATGGCTACACCTTC
TRBJ2-2 once TRBV5-6 TRBD1 CASSPPQGVAGELFF TGTGCCAGCAGCCCCCCCCAGGGGGTGGCCGGGGAGCTGTTTTTT
TRBJ2-2 few TRBV10-3 - CAISRGGDNTGELFF TGTGCCATCAGTCGGGGCGGGGATAACACCGGGGAGCTGTTTTTT
TRBJ2-7 - TRBV25-1 TRBD1 CASSGGQGESYEQYF TGTGCCAGCTCAGGGGGACAGGGGGAGTCCTACGAGCAGTACTTC